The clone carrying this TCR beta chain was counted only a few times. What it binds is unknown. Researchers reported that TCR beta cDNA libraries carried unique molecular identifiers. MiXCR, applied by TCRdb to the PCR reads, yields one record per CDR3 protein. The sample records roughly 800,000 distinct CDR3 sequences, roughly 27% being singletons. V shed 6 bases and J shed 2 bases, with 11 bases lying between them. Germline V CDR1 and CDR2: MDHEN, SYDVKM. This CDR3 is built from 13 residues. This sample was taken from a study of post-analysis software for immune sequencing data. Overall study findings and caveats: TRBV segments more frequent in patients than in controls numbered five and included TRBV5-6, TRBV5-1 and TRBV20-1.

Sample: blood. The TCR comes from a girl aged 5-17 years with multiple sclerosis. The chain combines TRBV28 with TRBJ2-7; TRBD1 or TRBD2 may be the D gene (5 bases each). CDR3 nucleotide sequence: TGTGCCAGCAGCCGGGACCTCACCTACGAGCAGTACTTC. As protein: CASSRDLTYEQYF. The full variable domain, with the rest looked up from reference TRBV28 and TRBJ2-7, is DVKVTQSSRYLVKRTGEKVFLECVQDMDHENMFWYRQDPGLGLRLIYFSYDVKMKEKGDIPEGYSVSREKKERFSLILESASTNQTSMYLCASSRDLTYEQYFGPGTRLTVT.